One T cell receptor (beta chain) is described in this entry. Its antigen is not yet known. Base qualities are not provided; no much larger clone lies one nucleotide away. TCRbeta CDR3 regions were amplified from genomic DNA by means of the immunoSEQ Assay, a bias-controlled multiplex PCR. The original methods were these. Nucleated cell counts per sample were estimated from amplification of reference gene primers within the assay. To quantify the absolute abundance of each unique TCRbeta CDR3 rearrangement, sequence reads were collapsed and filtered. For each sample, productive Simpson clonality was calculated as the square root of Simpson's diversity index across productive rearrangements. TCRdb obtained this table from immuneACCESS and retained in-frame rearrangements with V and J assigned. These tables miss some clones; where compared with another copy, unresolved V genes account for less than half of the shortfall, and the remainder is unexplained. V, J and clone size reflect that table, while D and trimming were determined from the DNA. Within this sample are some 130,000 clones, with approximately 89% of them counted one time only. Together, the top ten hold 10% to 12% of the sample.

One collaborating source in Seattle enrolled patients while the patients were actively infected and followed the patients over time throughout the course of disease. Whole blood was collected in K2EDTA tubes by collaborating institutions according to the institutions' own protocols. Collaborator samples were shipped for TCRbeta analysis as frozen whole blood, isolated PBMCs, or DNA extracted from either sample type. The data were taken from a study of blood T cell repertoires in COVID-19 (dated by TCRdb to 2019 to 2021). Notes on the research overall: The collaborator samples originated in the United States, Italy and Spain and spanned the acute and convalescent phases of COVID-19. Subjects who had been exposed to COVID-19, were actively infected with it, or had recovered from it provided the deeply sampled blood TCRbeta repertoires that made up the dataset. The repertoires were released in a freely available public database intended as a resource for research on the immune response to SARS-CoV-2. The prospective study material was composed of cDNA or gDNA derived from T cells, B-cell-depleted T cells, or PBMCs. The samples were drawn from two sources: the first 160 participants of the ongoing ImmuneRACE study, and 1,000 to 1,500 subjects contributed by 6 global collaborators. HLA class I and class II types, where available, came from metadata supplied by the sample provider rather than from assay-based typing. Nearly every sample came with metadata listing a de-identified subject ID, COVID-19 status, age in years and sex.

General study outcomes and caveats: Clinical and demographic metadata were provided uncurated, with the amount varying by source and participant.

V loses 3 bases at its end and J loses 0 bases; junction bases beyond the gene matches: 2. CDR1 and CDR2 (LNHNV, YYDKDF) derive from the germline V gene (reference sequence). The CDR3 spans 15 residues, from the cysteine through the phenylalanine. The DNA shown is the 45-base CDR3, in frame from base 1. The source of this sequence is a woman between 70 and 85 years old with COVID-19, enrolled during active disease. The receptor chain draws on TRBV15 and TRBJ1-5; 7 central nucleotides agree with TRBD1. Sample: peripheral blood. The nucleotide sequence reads TGTGCCACCAGCAGGACAGGGTATAGCAATCAGCCCCAGCATTTT. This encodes CATSRTGYSNQPQHF.